This T cell receptor beta chain was identified in a study of blood T cells in healthy people across ages (dated by TCRdb to the mid-2010s). A note on the overall study: In model experiments, template switching captured about one uniquely barcoded TCR beta cDNA molecule for every two T cells. Using deep sequencing normalized with unique cDNA molecular identifiers, the study measured how TCR beta repertoire diversity changes with age. The donors were divided into four age groups: young (average about 15 years), middle-aged (about 39), aged (about 62) and long-lived (about 79). To avoid experimental bias, donors of different ages were spread randomly across the sequencing lanes. Two additional independent replicas of 1 million unique cDNA reads from the same blood draw were analyzed for two donors (one aged 18 to 29 and one aged 80 or older).

About this clonotype: Its antigen is still unknown. No qualities accompany the bases; no much larger clone lies one base away.

Library preparation was by 5' RACE. Data came from an Illumina HiSeq 2500. A second PCR of about 6 to 12 cycles was run with a J-beta primer mix and a sample-barcoded 5' primer. A template-switch 5' adaptor carrying 12 random nucleotides introduced a unique molecular identifier onto each TCR beta cDNA molecule. At least 2.5 million CDR3-containing paired-end reads were obtained from each sample. First-strand cDNA was synthesized from all RNA with the Mint cDNA synthesis kit, primed by a TRBC-specific oligonucleotide. All cDNA was treated with uracil-DNA glycosylase and then went through a first 18-cycle PCR with the universal primers M1SS and BC2_uni_R. The original pipeline was this. Normalization of each sample was performed by random selection of 1 million high-quality reads, each carrying a distinct molecular identifier. Reads with shared molecular identifiers were discarded instead of being binned into consensus sequences. CDR3 identification, clonotype clustering and error correction used MiTCR with a Q25 quality threshold and the strictest error-elimination algorithm. A nonparametric unseen species model with Euler transformation was used to estimate lower-bound total TCR beta diversity. The public reads were quality trimmed at Q25 with fastp and then assembled into clones with MiXCR by TCRdb, keeping productive beta chains. When rows share a CDR3 protein, they turn into one entry using the most common DNA and genes. The V and J calls come from TCRdb's annotation, not from the publication. Across this sample there are hundreds of thousands of distinct CDR3 sequences, with over 20% seen only once. The ten largest clones represent around 3.4% of the sample.

The paper's findings and limits, for the study overall: Since profiling was done on bulk unsorted PBMCs, naive and antigen-experienced compartments could not be conclusively compared. Total diversity estimates from one million sequenced T cells were considered lower bounds and underestimates. The CMV infection status of donors was not known, potentially confounding age-related changes in expanded clonotypes. A strong correlation was found between observed TCR beta diversity and the percentage of naive T cells measured by flow cytometry. As age increased, observed TCR beta diversity per million T cells dropped in a roughly linear way, and a significant reduction was already evident by age 40. Compared with the aged group, the long-lived group had more naive CD4+ T cells, fewer expanded clones and increased TCR diversity, a pattern suggesting age selection.

V loses 4 bases at its end and J loses 3 bases; junction bases beyond the gene matches: 10. Sequences SGDLS (CDR1) and YYNGEE (CDR2) are obtained from the germline V gene. Including the terminal cysteine and phenylalanine, the CDR3 comprises 16 residues. The sequence is cut down to CDR3 DNA, 48 bases in frame from base 1. The donors were 40 or so Caucasian individuals from Russia, aged about 6 to 100 years, who were systemically healthy. About 10 milliliters of peripheral blood were collected from each donor into EDTA-treated Vacutainer tubes. PBMCs were isolated by Ficoll-Paque density-gradient centrifugation, with at least 6 million obtained per sample. Trizol reagent was used to extract total RNA from PBMCs, with at least 5.5 micrograms per sample. For every donor, flow cytometry on a PBMC aliquot measured the percentage of naive CD45RAhigh/CD27high T cells.

Sequencing was carried out using blood. The TCR comes from a man between 70 and 80 years old in good health. The rearrangement combines TRBV9 with TRBJ2-1, and TRBD2 matches 7 of the central bases. For the CDR3, the sequence is CASSQEPSGNYNEQFF. DNA sequence: TGTGCCAGCAGCCAAGAGCCCAGCGGGAACTACAATGAGCAGTTCTTC. The CDR3, completed at both ends by the reference TRBV9 and TRBJ2-1 genes, gives the full variable domain DSGVTQTPKHLITATGQRVTLRCSPRSGDLSVYWYQQSLDQGLQFLIQYYNGEERAKGNILERFSAQQFPDLHSELNLSSLELGDSALYFCASSQEPSGNYNEQFFGPGTRLTVL.